The 10 T cell receptor beta chains below come from one sample, sequenced in a study of blood T cells in healthy people across ages. Sample-barcoded 5' priming and a J-beta primer mix drove a second PCR of about 6 to 12 cycles. MiXCR, applied by TCRdb to the 5' RACE reads, yields one record per CDR3 protein. The top ten hold 3.5% to 4% of the sample, which has 550,000 to 750,000 distinct CDR3 sequences, 20% to 25% seen once. Sequencing used blood. The receptors come from a man in his 70s in good health.

The J gene is TRBJ2-5, the V gene TRBV7-2, with 7 bases lining up with TRBD2. TRBJ2-1 matches the DNA end more closely, so the J call is doubtful. CDR1 and CDR2 from the germline V gene are SGHTA and FQGNSA. The CDR3 is 14 amino acids. This CDR3 is CASSFLTSATLQFF. The CDR3 DNA sequence: TGTGCCAGCAGCTTTTTAACTAGCGCAACATTACAGTTCTTC.

The J gene is TRBJ2-1, the V gene TRBV19; 7 bases line up with TRBD1. The DNA end is a closer match to TRBJ2-5, so the J assignment may be wrong. The CDR3 length is 13 residues. Germline CDR1 reads LNHDA; CDR2 reads SQIVND (reference sequence). The CDR3 sequence: CASSETGFETQYF. The CDR3 bases are TGTGCCAGTAGCGAGACAGGGTTTGAGACCCAGTACTTC.

The V call is TRBV20-1, the J call TRBJ2-7; no clear D. The CDR3 runs to 13 residues. The V end lost 1 base, the J end lost 2 bases, and 9 bases lay between the germline ends. Germline CDR1 DFQATT, CDR2 SNEGSKA (reference sequence). CDR3 nucleotides: TGCAGTGCTAGAGTGTCTCCTACCTACGAGCAGTACTTC. Amino acid sequence: CSARVSPTYEQYF.

This clonotype showed up just a few times. The gene calls are TRBV14 and TRBJ1-2, with a possible D match to TRBD1 (5 bases). CDR3 length: 15 residues. CDR1 is SGHDN and CDR2 is FVKESK in the germline V gene. V lost 2 bases to trimming and J lost 7 bases, with 17 bases between them. CDR3 DNA sequence: TGTGCCAGCAGCCAAATCTCCAGCGGGACGACTGGCTACACCTTC. This gives the protein CASSQISSGTTGYTF.

The V gene is TRBV20-1, the J gene TRBJ2-1; TRBD2 is a possible D gene (6 bases). The CDR3 consists of 13 residues. The V gene lost 3 bases and the J gene lost 5 bases, with 11 bases spanning the gap. Germline V lookup: CDR1 DFQATT, CDR2 SNEGSKA (reference sequence). The CDR3 is CSASGGSNNEQFF. The CDR3 nucleotides are TGCAGTGCTAGTGGGGGGAGTAACAATGAGCAGTTCTTC.

As to this clonotype: The junction shows a germline mismatch at one end, possibly a read error. This sequence joins TRBV20-1 and TRBJ2-2, with D possibly being TRBD1 or TRBD2 (6 bases each). Germline values: CDR1 DFQATT, CDR2 SNEGSKA (reference sequence). This CDR3 comprises 14 residues. The CDR3 nucleotides are TGCAGTGCTACTCGCCCCGGGGGCACCGGGGAGCTGCTTTTT. Translated, it gives CSATRPGGTGELLF.

The genes are TRBV3-1 and TRBJ2-5; 7 positions match TRBD2. Judging by the DNA end, TRBJ2-7 fits better; the J call may be wrong. Germline V gene lookup returns CDR1 LGHDT and CDR2 YNNKEL (reference sequence). CDR3 size: 14 residues. The CDR3 protein is CASTQGGVFYEQYF. Here the CDR3 DNA reads TGTGCCAGCACCCAGGGAGGGGTTTTCTACGAGCAGTACTTC.

This clonotype showed up just a few times. The CDR3, as DNA: TGTGCCAGCAGTCAACAGGGGGGCAAAAACATTCAGTACTTC. Translating gives CASSQQGGKNIQYF. The rearrangement joins TRBV7-8 to TRBJ2-4; 8 nucleotides match TRBD1. V lost 6 bases, J lost 3 bases, and 4 bases stayed unmatched. The CDR3 extends over 14 amino acids. Germline CDR1 and CDR2: SGHVS and FQNEAQ.

J is TRBJ2-5 and V is TRBV3-1; weak D call: TRBD1 (6 bases). The CDR3 runs 15 residues. Trimming removed 1 base from V and 2 bases from J, with 11 bases in between. The germline V gene encodes CDR1 LGHDT and CDR2 YNNKEL (reference sequence). CDR3 sequence: CASSQAGAPQETQYF. The CDR3 bases are TGTGCCAGCAGCCAAGCAGGGGCCCCACAAGAGACCCAGTACTTC.

A few counts support this clonotype. The conserved phenylalanine or tryptophan is not found at the CDR3 terminus, so this likely reflects a read error. The CDR3 here is CASSREGTETQYL. As DNA, the CDR3 is TGTGCCAGCAGCCGGGAGGGGACAGAGACCCAGTACCTC. The chain uses TRBV3-1 and TRBJ2-5, with 7 bases aligning to TRBD2. CDR1 is LGHDT, CDR2 YNNKEL, per germline (reference sequence). J was trimmed by 4 bases and V by 4 bases; bases with no gene match: 3. The CDR3 loop spans 13 amino acids.